This is a list of T cell receptor beta chains from one sample in a study of CD8+ T cells in alopecia areata. Profiling relied on immunoSEQ multiplex PCR, and the TCRdb table lists in-frame clones only, not all of them. The table lists 100,000 to 150,000 clones, roughly two thirds of them singletons, with around 2.7% in the top ten. The sequenced sample was CD4+ T cells sorted from blood. The receptors here all came from a human donor in good health. Both conserved end residues are part of each CDR3. The D gene is left open where the match is weak. A clone size is listed for some rows: how often the clone was seen (once, few, many), or a class if it is expanded.

D	V	J	length	size	DNA	CDR3
NA	TRBV30	TRBJ1-5	13	NA	TGTGCCTGGAGGGGCAGGGCCGATCAGCCCCAGCATTTT	CAWRGRADQPQHF
TRBD1	TRBV7-6	TRBJ1-5	17	NA	TGTGCCAGCAGTCTTCAGACAGGGCTGGGTCCCAATCAGCCCCAGCATTTT	CASSLQTGLGPNQPQHF
NA	TRBV4-1	TRBJ1-5	13	NA	TGCGCCAGCAGCCAAGGTGTGGATCAGCCCCAGCATTTT	CASSQGVDQPQHF
NA	TRBV30	TRBJ1-2	13	NA	TGTGCCTGGATCGGGACGTTAGTATCCGGCTACACCTTC	CAWIGTLVSGYTF
TRBD1	TRBV4-2	TRBJ1-4	15	NA	TGTGCCAGCAGCCACCGGACAGGGCAAAATGAAAAACTGTTTTTT	CASSHRTGQNEKLFF
TRBD1	TRBV7-8	TRBJ2-2	15	few	TGTGCCAGCAGCCCTCGGGACAGGGGCACCGGGGAGCTGTTTTTT	CASSPRDRGTGELFF
NA	TRBV7-6	TRBJ1-2	12	NA	TGTGCCAGCAGCCTGGACGGGTGGGGCTACACCTTC	CASSLDGWGYTF
TRBD1	TRBV6-5	TRBJ1-2	12	NA	TGTGCCAGCAGCCCCGAGGACAGGGTGTACACCTTC	CASSPEDRVYTF
NA	TRBV7-7	TRBJ2-3	13	NA	TGTGCCAGCAGCTTCCAAAGCACAGATACGCAGTATTTT	CASSFQSTDTQYF
TRBD2	TRBV7-2	TRBJ2-3	13	NA	TGTGCCAGCAGAAGCGGGGGGATGCGTACGCAGTATTTT	CASRSGGMRTQYF
TRBD1	TRBV7-9	TRBJ2-7	15	few	TGTGCCAGCAGCCAACGGGACAGGGGATCAGGGGAGCAGTACTTC	CASSQRDRGSGEQYF
NA	TRBV30	TRBJ1-6	13	NA	TGTGCCTGGACAGGGAATTTTGATTCACCCCTCCACTTT	CAWTGNFDSPLHF
TRBD1	TRBV30	TRBJ2-5	14	NA	TGTGCCTGGAGTGTGACAGGGGGCGAGGAGACCCAGTACTTC	CAWSVTGGEETQYF
NA	TRBV4-1	TRBJ1-5	16	NA	TGCGCCAGCAGCCCTGGGCGGGGGAAGGAACATCAGCCCCAGCATTTT	CASSPGRGKEHQPQHF
NA	TRBV7-3	TRBJ2-1	15	few	TGTGCCAGCAGCTTAACAGGGAAAGGGTCGAATGAGCAGTTCTTC	CASSLTGKGSNEQFF
NA	TRBV5-1	TRBJ2-1	11	few	TGCGCCAGCAGCTACACAGAGGAGCAGTTCTTC	CASSYTEEQFF
NA	TRBV20-1	TRBJ2-3	11	NA	TGCAGTGCGCCTGACAGAGATACGCAGTATTTT	CSAPDRDTQYF
NA	TRBV7-8	TRBJ1-5	16	NA	TGTGCCAGCAGCTTACCTTCCGTGAAGGGCAATCAGCCCCAGCATTTT	CASSLPSVKGNQPQHF
NA	TRBV30	TRBJ1-3	15	NA	TGTGCCTGGAGTGTACTTGGGAACTCTGGAAACACCATATATTTT	CAWSVLGNSGNTIYF
NA	TRBV6-1	TRBJ1-2	13	NA	TGTGCCAGCAGTGAACGGGGCAGCTATGGCTACACCTTC	CASSERGSYGYTF
NA	TRBV6-6	TRBJ1-6	12	NA	TGTGCCAGCAGACAGTATAATTCACCCCTCCACTTT	CASRQYNSPLHF
NA	TRBV30	TRBJ2-1	13	NA	TGTGCCTGGAGTGTAGCTCGACACAATGAGCAGTTCTTC	CAWSVARHNEQFF
NA	TRBV9	TRBJ2-2	13	NA	TGTGCCAGCAGCCCCGGACCCACCGGGGAGCTGTTTTTT	CASSPGPTGELFF
NA	TRBV30	TRBJ1-4	11	NA	TGTGCCGGATCCCATAATGAAAAACTGTTTTTT	CAGSHNEKLFF
NA	TRBV5-1	TRBJ2-1	12	few	TGCGCCAGCAGCTTGGCGGCCAATGAGCAGTTCTTC	CASSLAANEQFF
TRBD2	TRBV30	TRBJ2-5	14	NA	TGTGCCTGGAGTGTCGTATGGGGAGGGGAGACCCAGTACTTC	CAWSVVWGGETQYF
NA	TRBV20-1	TRBJ2-3	11	NA	TGCAGTGCTGATCAAGAGGGTACGCAGTATTTT	CSADQEGTQYF
NA	TRBV29-1	TRBJ2-3	13	NA	TGCAGCGTTGATTGGGTCAACACAGATACGCAGTATTTT	CSVDWVNTDTQYF
NA	TRBV7-6	TRBJ1-1	13	NA	TGTGCCAGCAGCTCACAGATGAACACTGAAGCTTTCTTT	CASSSQMNTEAFF
NA	TRBV5-1	TRBJ2-5	13	NA	TGCGCCAGCAGCTCGGAATGGTGGGAGACCCAGTACTTC	CASSSEWWETQYF
TRBD1	TRBV29-1	TRBJ2-7	12	few	TGCAGCGGTGCCGGGACAGGGTACGAGCAGTACTTC	CSGAGTGYEQYF
NA	TRBV30	TRBJ2-1	13	NA	TGTGCCTGGGGGGGCAGATCAGACAATGAGCAGTTCTTC	CAWGGRSDNEQFF
TRBD1	TRBV29-1	TRBJ2-5	15	NA	TGCAGCTCCATGCGACAGGGGCACGAATTAGAGACCCAGTACTTC	CSSMRQGHELETQYF
NA	TRBV30	TRBJ2-2	15	NA	TGTGCCTGGAGTGGGGTTGGCAGGGGCACCGGGGAGCTGTTTTTT	CAWSGVGRGTGELFF
NA	TRBV29-1	TRBJ1-2	12	once	TGCAGCGTTGGGGAGAGGGACTATGGCTACACCTTC	CSVGERDYGYTF
TRBD2	TRBV7-9	TRBJ2-7	14	few	TGTGCCAGCAGGCGGGGGGCGGATGGCTACGAGCAGTACTTC	CASRRGADGYEQYF
NA	TRBV9	TRBJ1-6	12	NA	TGTGCCAGCAGCGTAGGAGCTTCACCCCTCCACTTT	CASSVGASPLHF
NA	TRBV30	TRBJ2-7	14	NA	TGTGCCTGGTCCACCGGCAGGGGGGTTTACGAGCAGTACTTC	CAWSTGRGVYEQYF
TRBD2	TRBV30	TRBJ2-3	15	NA	TGTGCCTGGAGAGACGGGGGGAGTAGCACAGATACGCAGTATTTT	CAWRDGGSSTDTQYF
TRBD1	TRBV5-1	TRBJ2-2	16	NA	TGCGCCAGCAGCTTCGGAGGACAGGGCCACACCGGGGAGCTGTTTTTT	CASSFGGQGHTGELFF
NA	TRBV30	TRBJ1-2	15	NA	TGTGCCTGGAGTGTACTTGGGAGGGGATCCTATGGCTACACCTTC	CAWSVLGRGSYGYTF
NA	TRBV27	TRBJ1-5	16	NA	TGTGCCAGCAGTCCCCGGACGACTAGACCCGATCAGCCCCAGCATTTT	CASSPRTTRPDQPQHF
TRBD1	TRBV30	TRBJ1-5	13	NA	TGTGCCTGGAGTATGGCAGGGGGTCAGCCCCAGCATTTT	CAWSMAGGQPQHF
NA	TRBV29-1	TRBJ2-5	15	NA	TGCAGCGTTGAAGTCGGTGTCGGCAGGCAAGAGACCCAGTACTTC	CSVEVGVGRQETQYF
NA	TRBV11-2	TRBJ2-3	17	NA	TGTGCCAGCAGCCCTAGGGAGGGGGTCGGGAGCACAGATACGCAGTATTTT	CASSPREGVGSTDTQYF
TRBD2	TRBV6-6	TRBJ2-1	16	NA	TGTGCCAGCAGTCTCCTTAGCGGGGGGACATACAATGAGCAGTTCTTC	CASSLLSGGTYNEQFF
TRBD2	TRBV5-1	TRBJ2-7	15	few	TGCGCCAGCAGCCCCGGGACTAGCGGGACCTACGAGCAGTACTTC	CASSPGTSGTYEQYF
TRBD1	TRBV7-2	TRBJ1-2	14	NA	TGTGCCAGCAGCTTAGCACAGGGGGCAGCTGGCTACACCTTC	CASSLAQGAAGYTF
NA	TRBV7-2	TRBJ1-6	13	NA	TGTGCCAGCAGCTCTGACAAGATTTCACCCCTCCACTTT	CASSSDKISPLHF
NA	TRBV25-1	TRBJ1-1	16	NA	TGTGCCAGCAGTGGAACCCTTATGACTGAGAACACTGAAGCTTTCTTT	CASSGTLMTENTEAFF
TRBD2	TRBV6-6	TRBJ2-1	15	NA	TGTGCCAGCAGTTACGAGCGGGGGAGCGGGAATGAGCAGTTCTTC	CASSYERGSGNEQFF
TRBD1	TRBV4-1	TRBJ1-2	15	NA	TGCGCCAGCAGCCAGTATGGACAGGGGACAGGTGGCTACACCTTC	CASSQYGQGTGGYTF